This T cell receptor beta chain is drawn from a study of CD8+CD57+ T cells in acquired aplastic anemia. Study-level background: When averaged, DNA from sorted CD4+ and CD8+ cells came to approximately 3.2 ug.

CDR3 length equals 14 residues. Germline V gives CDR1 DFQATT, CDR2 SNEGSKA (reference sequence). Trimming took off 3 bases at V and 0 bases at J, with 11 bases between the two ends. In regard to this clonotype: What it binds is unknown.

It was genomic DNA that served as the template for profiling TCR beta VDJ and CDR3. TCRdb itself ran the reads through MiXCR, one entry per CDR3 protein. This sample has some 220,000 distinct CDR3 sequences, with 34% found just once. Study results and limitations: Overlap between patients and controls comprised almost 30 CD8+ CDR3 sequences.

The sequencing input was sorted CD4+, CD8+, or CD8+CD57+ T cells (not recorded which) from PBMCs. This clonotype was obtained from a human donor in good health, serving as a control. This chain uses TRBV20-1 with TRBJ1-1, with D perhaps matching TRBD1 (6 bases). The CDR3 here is CSARRGLMNTEAFF. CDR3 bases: TGCAGTGCTAGGAGGGGGTTAATGAACACTGAAGCTTTCTTT.